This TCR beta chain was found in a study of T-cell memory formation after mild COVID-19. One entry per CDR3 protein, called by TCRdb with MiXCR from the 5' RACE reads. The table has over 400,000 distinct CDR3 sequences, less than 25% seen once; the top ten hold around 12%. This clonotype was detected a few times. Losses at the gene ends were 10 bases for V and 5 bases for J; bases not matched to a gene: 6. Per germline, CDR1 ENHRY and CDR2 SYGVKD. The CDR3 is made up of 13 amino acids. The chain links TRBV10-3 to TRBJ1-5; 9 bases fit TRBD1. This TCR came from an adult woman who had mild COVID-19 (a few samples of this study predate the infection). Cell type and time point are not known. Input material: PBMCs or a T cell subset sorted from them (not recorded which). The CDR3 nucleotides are TGTGCCACCCGGGACAGGGTTGATCAGCCCCAGCATTTT. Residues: CATRDRVDQPQHF.